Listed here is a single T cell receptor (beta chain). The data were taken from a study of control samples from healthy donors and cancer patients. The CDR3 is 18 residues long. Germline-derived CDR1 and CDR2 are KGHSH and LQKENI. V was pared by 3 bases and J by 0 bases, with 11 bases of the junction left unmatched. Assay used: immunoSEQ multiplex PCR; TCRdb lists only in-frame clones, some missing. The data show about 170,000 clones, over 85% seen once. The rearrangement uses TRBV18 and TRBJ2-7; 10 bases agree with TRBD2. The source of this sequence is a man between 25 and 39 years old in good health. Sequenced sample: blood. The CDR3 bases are TGTGCCAGCTCACCTGGCCTAGCGGGGGCCCCTAGCTCCTACGAGCAGTACTTC. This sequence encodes CASSPGLAGAPSSYEQYF.